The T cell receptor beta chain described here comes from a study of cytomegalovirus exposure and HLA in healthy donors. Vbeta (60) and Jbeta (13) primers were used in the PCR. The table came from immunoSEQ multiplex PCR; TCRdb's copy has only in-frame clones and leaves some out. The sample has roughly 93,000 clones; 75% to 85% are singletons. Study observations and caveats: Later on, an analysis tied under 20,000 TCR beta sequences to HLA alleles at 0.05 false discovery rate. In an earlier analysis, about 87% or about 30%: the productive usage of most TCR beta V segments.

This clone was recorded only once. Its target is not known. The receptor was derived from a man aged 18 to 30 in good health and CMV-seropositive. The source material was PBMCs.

CDR3 nucleotide sequence: TGCGCCAGCCCTGATACGCAGTATTTT. This codes for CASPDTQYF. The chain links TRBV5-1 to TRBJ2-3, with D hard to call. The V gene's germline CDR1 is SGHRS and CDR2 YFSETQ. The CDR3 is made up of 9 amino acids. V gave up 7 bases and J gave up 6 bases, with 3 bases separating them.